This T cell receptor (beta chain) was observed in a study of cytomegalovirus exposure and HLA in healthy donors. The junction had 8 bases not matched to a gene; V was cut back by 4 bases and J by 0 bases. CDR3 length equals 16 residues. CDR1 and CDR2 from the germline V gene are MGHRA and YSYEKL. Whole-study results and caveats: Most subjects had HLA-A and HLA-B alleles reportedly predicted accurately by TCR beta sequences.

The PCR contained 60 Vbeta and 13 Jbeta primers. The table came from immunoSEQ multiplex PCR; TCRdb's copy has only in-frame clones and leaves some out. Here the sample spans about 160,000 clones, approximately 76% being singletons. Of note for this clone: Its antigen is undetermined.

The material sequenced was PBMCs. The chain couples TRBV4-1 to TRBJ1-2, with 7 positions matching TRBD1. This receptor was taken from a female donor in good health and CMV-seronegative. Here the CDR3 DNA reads TGCGCCAGCAGCCGTGGGGACAGCCACTCTAACTATGGCTACACCTTC. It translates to CASSRGDSHSNYGYTF.